This entry concerns a single TCR beta chain. Antigen unknown. CDR1 and CDR2 from the germline V gene are MGHDK and SYGVNS. The CDR3 length is 15 residues. V shed 0 bases and J shed 5 bases, with 11 bases lying between them. The entry originates in a study of T cell repertoires in cytomegalovirus infection. Study at large: Evidence of both CMV infection and a matching HLA type came from public TCR beta signatures.

Overall study findings and caveats: Individuals carrying CMV plus the relevant HLA were identified by cumulative frequency of public TCR beta families. In two of eight donors, the top clonotype was HLA-C-restricted CMV-specific.

TCRdb used MiXCR to reprocess the reads, holding one entry per CDR3 protein. The sample lists tens of thousands of distinct CDR3 sequences, around 34% occurring once. The receptor was isolated from a human donor in good health (CMV status not recorded). Some clones in this sample may be carry-over from other donors' samples. Sequencing was done on a sample of PBMCs, sequenced either directly or after in vitro stimulation (not recorded which). The genes are TRBV25-1 and TRBJ2-1; tentative D call: TRBD2 (6 bases). The CDR3 protein is CASSEYGGAHNEQFF. CDR3 bases: TGTGCCAGCAGTGAATATGGCGGGGCACACAATGAGCAGTTCTTC.